These 15 T cell receptor beta chains were all obtained from the same sample, sequenced in a study of blood T cell repertoires in COVID-19. The method was immunoSEQ multiplex PCR; TCRdb's version includes in-frame clones alone and lacks a portion of them. Seen here are nearly 250,000 clones, 86% observed once, and the top ten hold around 1.5%. Material for sequencing was peripheral blood. Every receptor here comes from an older woman who had recovered from COVID-19.

V is TRBV15 and J is TRBJ1-2, with D possibly being TRBD1 (5 bases). V was pared by 1 base and J by 8 bases, with 14 bases between. The CDR3 covers 14 residues. Germline V lookup: CDR1 LNHNV, CDR2 YYDKDF (reference sequence). The CDR3 is CATSRAGTHSGYTF. In nucleotides, the CDR3 is TGTGCCACCAGCAGAGCGGGGACTCATTCGGGCTACACCTTC.

V gene TRBV15 combines with J gene TRBJ2-3; a possible D gene is TRBD1 (5 bases). V was pared by 0 bases and J by 9 bases, with 13 bases between. This CDR3 contains 14 residues. The germline V gene has CDR1 LNHNV and CDR2 YYDKDF (reference sequence). The CDR3 DNA follows: TGTGCCACCAGCAGAGATTACCAGGGTAGAACGCAGTATTTT. This translates into CATSRDYQGRTQYF.

The chain is built from TRBV11-3 and TRBJ2-3, with TRBD2 identical over 13 bases. Germline V gene lookup returns CDR1 SGHNT and CDR2 YENEEA. The trim removed 5 bases at V and 5 bases at J, leaving 7 bases unmatched. The CDR3 runs to 16 residues. The CDR3 DNA sequence: TGTGCCAGCAGCCGAGGACTAGCGGGGGCAGGAGATACGCAGTATTTT. It encodes CASSRGLAGAGDTQYF.

This chain joins TRBV2 and TRBJ1-5; 7 nucleotides line up with TRBD1. V lost 1 base and J lost 3; bases outside the gene matches: 3. The CDR3 is made up of 15 amino acids. Germline V lookup: CDR1 SNHLY, CDR2 FYNNEI. In DNA form, the CDR3 reads TGTGCCAGCAGTGAAGATGGGACAGTCAATCAGCCCCAGCATTTT. Amino acid sequence: CASSEDGTVNQPQHF. Filled out from reference TRBV2 and TRBJ1-5, the complete variable domain reads EPEVTQTPSHQVTQMGQEVILRCVPISNHLYFYWYRQILGQKVEFLVSFYNNEISEKSEIFDDQFSVERPDGSNFTLKIRSTKLEDSAMYFCASSEDGTVNQPQHFGDGTRLSIL.

The CDR3 region has the DNA TGTGCCAGTAGTGCCGCCGGGACTAGCGGGGGACCTAGCACAGATACGCAGTATTTT. It specifies CASSAAGTSGGPSTDTQYF. The rearrangement uses TRBV19 and TRBJ2-3; 14 nucleotides match TRBD2. The CDR3 has 19 residues. CDR1 is LNHDA, CDR2 SQIVND, per germline (reference sequence). V lost 5 bases, J lost 0 bases, and 10 bases stayed unmatched.

This clone appeared a single time. This chain links TRBV2 with TRBJ1-3, with 7 bases aligning to TRBD1. The CDR3 loop spans 12 amino acids. Germline loops: CDR1 SNHLY, CDR2 FYNNEI. V shed 9 bases and J 4 bases; nucleotides not matched to a gene: 3. The CDR3 loop is CARRGQGNTIYF. The CDR3 DNA reads as TGTGCCAGAAGGGGGCAAGGAAACACCATATATTTT.

The chain combines TRBV4-2 with TRBJ2-1; D perhaps matches TRBD2 (5 bases). The CDR3 is 13 residues long. Germline CDR1 LGHNA, CDR2 YNFKEQ. V was trimmed by 3 bases and J by 10 bases, leaving 13 bases between them. CDR3 in DNA: TGTGCCAGCAGCCAGCCTAGTGGCGGGGAGCAGTTCTTC. Translating gives CASSQPSGGEQFF.

This chain uses TRBV4-2 with TRBJ2-3, with TRBD2 identical over 9 bases. The CDR3 sequence is 15 residues long. With V trimmed by 10 bases and J by 4 bases, 12 bases remained unmatched. CDR1 is LGHNA, CDR2 YNFKEQ, per germline. In nucleotides, the CDR3 is TGTGCCACCCGGGGGGCGGGGGGGCCATCAGATACGCAGTATTTT. It is translated as CATRGAGGPSDTQYF.

This clone was seen a single time. The CDR3 DNA follows: TGTGCCATCGAAAAGGCTCGGGGGGTAAGCTCCTACGAGCAGTACTTC. Its protein is CAIEKARGVSSYEQYF. The chain joins TRBV10-3 to TRBJ2-7, with TRBD2 identical over 7 bases. CDR3 size: 16 residues. V lost 8 bases, J lost 0 bases, and 13 bases stayed unmatched. CDR1 and CDR2 (germline): ENHRY, SYGVKD.

The chain couples TRBV4-1 to TRBJ2-1; 8 bases are shared with TRBD2. V was pared by 2 bases and J by 4 bases, with 7 bases of the junction left unmatched. The CDR3 loop spans 16 amino acids. The V gene's germline CDR1 is MGHRA and CDR2 YSYEKL. The CDR3 DNA is TGCGCCAGCAGCCAACCAATAGCGGGGCGTTACAATGAGCAGTTCTTC. It specifies CASSQPIAGRYNEQFF.

This chain connects TRBV3-1 (or the pseudogene TRBV3-2) to TRBJ2-3, with 10 bases aligning to TRBD1. This CDR3 is built from 17 residues. Germline trimming cut 3 bases from V and 3 bases from J; bases unmatched to any gene: 9. Germline CDR1 LGHDT, CDR2 YNNKEL (reference sequence). The CDR3 coding sequence is TGTGCCAGCAGCCACCACCCCGGGACAGGGGTAACAGATACGCAGTATTTT. This gives the protein CASSHHPGTGVTDTQYF.

The CDR3 loop is CASSQDHNVYDSYNEQFF. CDR3 nucleotide sequence: TGTGCCAGCAGCCAAGATCATAATGTCTATGACTCCTACAATGAGCAGTTCTTC. V and J are TRBV14 and TRBJ2-1; D ambiguous. The CDR3 totals 18 residues. V was trimmed by 0 bases and J by 0 bases, leaving 15 bases between them. Germline CDR1 reads SGHDN; CDR2 reads FVKESK.

This chain joins TRBV6-5 and TRBJ1-5; D gene ambiguous. The V end lost 7 bases, the J end lost 11 bases, and 21 bases lay between the germline ends. Germline V lookup: CDR1 MNHEY, CDR2 SVGAGI. The CDR3 spans 14 residues. CDR3 amino acids: CASTPGWVPEAQHF. The CDR3, as DNA: TGTGCCAGCACCCCGGGTTGGGTGCCGGAGGCCCAGCATTTT.

This clone was seen just once. The genes are TRBV27 and TRBJ1-2, with 8 nucleotides matching TRBD1. The CDR3 is 13 residues long. Germline V lookup: CDR1 MNHEY, CDR2 SMNVEV (reference sequence). V lost 2 bases to trimming and J lost 4 bases; unmatched junction nucleotides: 0. CDR3 DNA sequence: TGTGCCAGCAGTTTAGACAGGGGCTATGGCTACACCTTC. Translated, it gives CASSLDRGYGYTF.

The CDR3 reads CASTGLPTSGVGDTQYF. The DNA of the CDR3 is TGTGCCAGCACCGGACTCCCGACTAGCGGGGTCGGAGATACGCAGTATTTT. The chain has TRBV7-9 and TRBJ2-3, with 11 bases identical to TRBD2. The ends lost 7 bases at V and 5 bases at J; junction bases unmatched: 14. CDR3 size: 17 residues. Germline V gene sequence: CDR1 SEHNR, CDR2 FQNEAQ (reference sequence).